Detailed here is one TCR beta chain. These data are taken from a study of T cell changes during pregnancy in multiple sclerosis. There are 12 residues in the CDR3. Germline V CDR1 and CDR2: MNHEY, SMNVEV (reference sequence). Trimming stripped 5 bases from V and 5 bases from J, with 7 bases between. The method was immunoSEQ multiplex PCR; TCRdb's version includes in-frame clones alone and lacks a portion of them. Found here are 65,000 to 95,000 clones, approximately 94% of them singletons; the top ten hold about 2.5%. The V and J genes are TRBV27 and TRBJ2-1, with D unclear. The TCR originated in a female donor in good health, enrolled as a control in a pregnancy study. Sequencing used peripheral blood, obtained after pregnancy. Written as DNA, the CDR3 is TGTGCCAGCAGTCCAGGAAACAATGAGCAGTTCTTC. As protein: CASSPGNNEQFF.